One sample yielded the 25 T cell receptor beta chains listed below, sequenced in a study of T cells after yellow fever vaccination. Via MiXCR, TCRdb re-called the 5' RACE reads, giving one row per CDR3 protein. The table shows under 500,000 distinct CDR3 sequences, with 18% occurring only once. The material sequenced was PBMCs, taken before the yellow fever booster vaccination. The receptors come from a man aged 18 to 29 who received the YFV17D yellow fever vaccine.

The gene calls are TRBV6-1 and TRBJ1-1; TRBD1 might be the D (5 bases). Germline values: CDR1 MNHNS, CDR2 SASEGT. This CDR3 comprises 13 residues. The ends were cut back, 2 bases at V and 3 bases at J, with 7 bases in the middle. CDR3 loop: CASSEKGDTEAFF. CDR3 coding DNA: TGTGCCAGCAGTGAAAAAGGGGACACTGAAGCTTTCTTT.

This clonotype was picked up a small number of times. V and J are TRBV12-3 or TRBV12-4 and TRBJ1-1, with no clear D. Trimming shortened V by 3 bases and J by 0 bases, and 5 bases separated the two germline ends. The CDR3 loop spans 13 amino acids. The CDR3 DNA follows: TGTGCCAGCAGTTTCAATGTGAACACTGAAGCTTTCTTT. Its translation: CASSFNVNTEAFF.

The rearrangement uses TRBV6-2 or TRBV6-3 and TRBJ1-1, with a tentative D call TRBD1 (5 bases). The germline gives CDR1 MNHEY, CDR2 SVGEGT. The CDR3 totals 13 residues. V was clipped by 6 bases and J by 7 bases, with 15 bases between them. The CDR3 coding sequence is TGTGCCAGCAGGGACCGGGGGAACCTTGAAGCTTTCTTT. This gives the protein CASRDRGNLEAFF.

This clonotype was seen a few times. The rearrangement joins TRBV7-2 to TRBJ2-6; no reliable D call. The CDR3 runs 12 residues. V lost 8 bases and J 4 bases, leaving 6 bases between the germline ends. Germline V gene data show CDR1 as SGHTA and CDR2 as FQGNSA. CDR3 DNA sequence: TGTGCCAGCCCGTTCGGGGCCAACGTCCTGACTTTC. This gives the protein CASPFGANVLTF.

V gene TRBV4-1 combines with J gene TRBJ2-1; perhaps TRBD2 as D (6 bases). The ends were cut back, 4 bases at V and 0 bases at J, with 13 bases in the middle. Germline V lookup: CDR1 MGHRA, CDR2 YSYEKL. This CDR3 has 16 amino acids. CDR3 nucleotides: TGCGCCAGCAGCCCCCGTGGAGGGCGCTCCTACAATGAGCAGTTCTTC. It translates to CASSPRGGRSYNEQFF.

The CDR3 is CASSQTPNTEAFF. The CDR3 DNA reads as TGTGCCAGCAGCCAAACACCAAACACTGAAGCTTTCTTT. J is TRBJ1-1 and V is TRBV6-2 or TRBV6-3; the D is unclear. This CDR3 spans 13 amino acids. CDR1 and CDR2 (germline): MNHEY, SVGEGT. V was shortened by 6 bases and J by 2 bases, with 10 bases between the two germline ends.

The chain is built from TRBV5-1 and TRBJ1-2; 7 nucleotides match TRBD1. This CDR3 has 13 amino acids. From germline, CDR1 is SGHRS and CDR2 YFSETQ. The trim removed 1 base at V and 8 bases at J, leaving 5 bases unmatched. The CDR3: CASSLPGGEGYTF. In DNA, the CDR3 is TGCGCCAGCAGCTTGCCAGGGGGTGAGGGCTACACCTTC.

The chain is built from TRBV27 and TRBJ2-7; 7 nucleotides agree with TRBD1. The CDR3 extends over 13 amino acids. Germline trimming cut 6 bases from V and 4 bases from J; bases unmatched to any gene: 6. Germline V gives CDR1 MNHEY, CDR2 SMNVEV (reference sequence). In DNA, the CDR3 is TGTGCCAGCAGCACGACAGGGTTTTACGAGCAGTACTTC. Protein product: CASSTTGFYEQYF.

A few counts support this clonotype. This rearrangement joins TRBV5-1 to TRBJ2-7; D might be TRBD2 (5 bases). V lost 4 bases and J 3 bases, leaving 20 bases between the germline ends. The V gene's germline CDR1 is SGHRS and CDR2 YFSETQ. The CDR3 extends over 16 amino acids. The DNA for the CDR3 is TGCGCCAGCAGCCGGTGGAACAACCCCGCGGGCTACGAGCAGTACTTC. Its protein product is CASSRWNNPAGYEQYF.

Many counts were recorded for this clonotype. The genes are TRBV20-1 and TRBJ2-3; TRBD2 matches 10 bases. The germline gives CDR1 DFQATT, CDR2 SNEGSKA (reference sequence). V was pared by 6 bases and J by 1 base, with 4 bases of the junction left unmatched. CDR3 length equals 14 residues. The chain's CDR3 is CSAHGTSGTDTQYF. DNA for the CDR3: TGCAGTGCCCACGGGACTAGCGGCACAGATACGCAGTATTTT.

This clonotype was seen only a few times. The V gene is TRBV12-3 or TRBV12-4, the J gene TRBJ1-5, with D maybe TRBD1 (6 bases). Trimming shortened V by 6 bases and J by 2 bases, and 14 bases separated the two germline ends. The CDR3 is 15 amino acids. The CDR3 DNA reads TGTGCCAGCAGAACCAGGGGTGTCGGCAATCAGCCCCAGCATTTT. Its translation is CASRTRGVGNQPQHF.

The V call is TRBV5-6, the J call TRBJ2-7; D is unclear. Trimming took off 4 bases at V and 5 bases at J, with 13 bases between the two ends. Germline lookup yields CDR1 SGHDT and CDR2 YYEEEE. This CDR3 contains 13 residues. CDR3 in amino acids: CASSPRFLDEQYF. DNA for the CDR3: TGTGCCAGCAGCCCTAGGTTCTTGGACGAGCAGTACTTC.

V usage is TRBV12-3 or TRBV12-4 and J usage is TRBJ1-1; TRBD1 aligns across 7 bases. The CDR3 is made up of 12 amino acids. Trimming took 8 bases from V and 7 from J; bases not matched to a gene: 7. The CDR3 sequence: CASVDRVNEAFF. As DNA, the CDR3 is TGTGCCAGCGTCGACAGGGTTAATGAAGCTTTCTTT.

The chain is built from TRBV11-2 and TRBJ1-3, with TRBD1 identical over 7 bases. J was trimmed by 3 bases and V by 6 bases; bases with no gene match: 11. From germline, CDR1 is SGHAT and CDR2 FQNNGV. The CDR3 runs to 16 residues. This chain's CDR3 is CASSKQGPKDGNTIYF. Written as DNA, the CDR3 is TGTGCCAGCAGTAAACAGGGGCCCAAGGATGGAAACACCATATATTTT. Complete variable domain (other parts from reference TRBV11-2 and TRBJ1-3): EAGVAQSPRYKIIEKRQSVAFWCNPISGHATLYWYQQILGQGPKLLIQFQNNGVVDDSQLPKDRFSAERLKGVDSTLKIQPAKLEDSAVYLCASSKQGPKDGNTIYFGEGSWLTVV.

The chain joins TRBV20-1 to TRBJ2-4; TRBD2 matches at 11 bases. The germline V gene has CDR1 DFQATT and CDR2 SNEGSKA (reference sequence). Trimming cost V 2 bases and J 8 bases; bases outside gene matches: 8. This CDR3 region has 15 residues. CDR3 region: CSARPQLAGAHIQYF. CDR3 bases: TGCAGTGCTAGACCACAACTAGCGGGGGCCCACATTCAGTACTTC.

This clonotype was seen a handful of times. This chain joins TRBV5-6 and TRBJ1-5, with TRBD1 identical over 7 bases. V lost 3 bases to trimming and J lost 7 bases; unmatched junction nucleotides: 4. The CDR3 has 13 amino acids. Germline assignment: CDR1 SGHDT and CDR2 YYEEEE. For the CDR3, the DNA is TGTGCCAGCAGCTCAGGGGGGAGCCAGCCCCAGCATTTT. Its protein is CASSSGGSQPQHF.

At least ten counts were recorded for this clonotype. CDR3 nucleotide sequence: TGCAGTGCCCCCCGGAGGGGCAGGAACACTGAAGCTTTCTTT. Its protein product is CSAPRRGRNTEAFF. This chain links TRBV20-1 with TRBJ1-1; the D gene is possibly TRBD1 (5 bases). CDR1 and CDR2 from the germline V gene are DFQATT and SNEGSKA (reference sequence). V shed 6 bases and J shed 1 base, with 15 bases lying between them. This CDR3 contains 14 residues.

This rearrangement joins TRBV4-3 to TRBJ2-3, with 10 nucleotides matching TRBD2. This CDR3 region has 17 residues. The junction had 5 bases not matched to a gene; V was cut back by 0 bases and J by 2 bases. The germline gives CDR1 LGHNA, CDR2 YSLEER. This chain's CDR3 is CASSQDLAGGYTDTQYF. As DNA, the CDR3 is TGCGCCAGCAGCCAAGATTTAGCGGGGGGTTACACAGATACGCAGTATTTT.

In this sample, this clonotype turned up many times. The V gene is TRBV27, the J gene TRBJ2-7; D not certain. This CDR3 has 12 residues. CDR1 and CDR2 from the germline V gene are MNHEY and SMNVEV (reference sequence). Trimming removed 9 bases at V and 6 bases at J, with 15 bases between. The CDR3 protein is CASTDRDSEQYF. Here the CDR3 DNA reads TGTGCCAGTACCGACCGAGACTCCGAGCAGTACTTC.

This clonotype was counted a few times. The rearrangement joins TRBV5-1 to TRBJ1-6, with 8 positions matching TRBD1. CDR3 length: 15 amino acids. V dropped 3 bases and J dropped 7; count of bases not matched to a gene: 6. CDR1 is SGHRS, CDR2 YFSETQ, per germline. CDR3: CASSYGQGQNSPLHF. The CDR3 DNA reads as TGCGCCAGCAGCTATGGACAGGGTCAGAATTCACCCCTCCACTTT.

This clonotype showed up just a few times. The CDR3, as DNA: TGTGCCAGCAGCTCGGCGGGGGGGATTTTCTACGAGCAGTACTTC. The encoded protein is CASSSAGGIFYEQYF. The chain links TRBV7-9 to TRBJ2-7; 9 bases agree with TRBD2. Germline V gene sequence: CDR1 SEHNR, CDR2 FQNEAQ (reference sequence). V trimming: 4 bases; J trimming: 3 bases; junction bases outside the gene matches: 7. The CDR3 loop spans 15 amino acids.

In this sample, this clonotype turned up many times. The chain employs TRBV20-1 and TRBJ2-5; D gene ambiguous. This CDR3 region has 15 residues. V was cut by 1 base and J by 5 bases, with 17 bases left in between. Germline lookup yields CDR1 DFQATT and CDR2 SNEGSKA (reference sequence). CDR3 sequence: CSARGQGAGRETQYF. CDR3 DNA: TGCAGTGCTAGAGGCCAAGGTGCTGGCCGTGAGACCCAGTACTTC.

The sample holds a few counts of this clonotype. CDR3 bases: TGTGCCAGCAGCTCCCATTTTGGGGGCGCCGGCAATGAGCAGTTCTTC. Its translation is CASSSHFGGAGNEQFF. The gene calls are TRBV9 and TRBJ2-1; TRBD1 is a possible D gene (6 bases). Germline values: CDR1 SGDLS, CDR2 YYNGEE. The length of the CDR3 is 16 residues. V was clipped by 4 bases and J by 6 bases, with 20 bases between them.

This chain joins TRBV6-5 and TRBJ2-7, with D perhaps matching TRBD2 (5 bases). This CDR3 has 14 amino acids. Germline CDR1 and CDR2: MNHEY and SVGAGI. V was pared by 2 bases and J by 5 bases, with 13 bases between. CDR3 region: CASSYGSSGNEQYF. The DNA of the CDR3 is TGTGCCAGCAGTTACGGGTCGAGCGGAAACGAGCAGTACTTC.

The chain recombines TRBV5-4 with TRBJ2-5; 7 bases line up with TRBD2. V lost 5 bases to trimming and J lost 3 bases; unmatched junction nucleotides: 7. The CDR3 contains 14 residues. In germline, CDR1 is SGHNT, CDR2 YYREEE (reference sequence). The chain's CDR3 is CASSHALAEETQYF. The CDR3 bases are TGTGCCAGCAGTCACGCCCTAGCGGAAGAGACCCAGTACTTC.